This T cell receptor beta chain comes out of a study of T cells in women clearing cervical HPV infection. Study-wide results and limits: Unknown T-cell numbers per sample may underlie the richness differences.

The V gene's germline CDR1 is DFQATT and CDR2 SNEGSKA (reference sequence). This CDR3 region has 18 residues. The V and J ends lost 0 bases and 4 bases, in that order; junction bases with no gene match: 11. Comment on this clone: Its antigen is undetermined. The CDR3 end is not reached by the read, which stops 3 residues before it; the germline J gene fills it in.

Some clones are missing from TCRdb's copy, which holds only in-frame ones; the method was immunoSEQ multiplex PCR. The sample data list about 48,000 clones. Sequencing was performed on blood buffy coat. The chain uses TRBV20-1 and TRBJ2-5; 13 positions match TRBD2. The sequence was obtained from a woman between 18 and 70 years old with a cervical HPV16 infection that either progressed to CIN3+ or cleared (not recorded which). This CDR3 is CSARDTAPRTSGRETQYF. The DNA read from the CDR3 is TGCAGTGCTAGAGATACCGCACCCCGGACTAGCGGGAGAGAGACC.